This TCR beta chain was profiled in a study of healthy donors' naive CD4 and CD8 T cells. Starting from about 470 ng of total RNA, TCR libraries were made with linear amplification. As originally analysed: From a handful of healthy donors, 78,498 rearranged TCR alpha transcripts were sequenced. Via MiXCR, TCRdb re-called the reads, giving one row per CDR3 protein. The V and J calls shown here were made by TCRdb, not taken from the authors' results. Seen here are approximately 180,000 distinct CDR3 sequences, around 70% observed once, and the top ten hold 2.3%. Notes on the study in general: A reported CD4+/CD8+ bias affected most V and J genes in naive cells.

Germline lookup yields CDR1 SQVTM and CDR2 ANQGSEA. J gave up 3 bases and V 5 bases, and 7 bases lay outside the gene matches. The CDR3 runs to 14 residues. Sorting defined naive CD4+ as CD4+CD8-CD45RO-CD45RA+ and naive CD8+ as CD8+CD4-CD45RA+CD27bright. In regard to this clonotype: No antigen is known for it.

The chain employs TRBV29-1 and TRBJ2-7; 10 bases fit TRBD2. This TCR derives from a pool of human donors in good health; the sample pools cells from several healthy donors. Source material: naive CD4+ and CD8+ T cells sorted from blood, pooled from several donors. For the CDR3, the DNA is TGCAGCGTTACCGGGACTAGCGCTTTCTACGAGCAGTACTTC. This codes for CSVTGTSAFYEQYF.